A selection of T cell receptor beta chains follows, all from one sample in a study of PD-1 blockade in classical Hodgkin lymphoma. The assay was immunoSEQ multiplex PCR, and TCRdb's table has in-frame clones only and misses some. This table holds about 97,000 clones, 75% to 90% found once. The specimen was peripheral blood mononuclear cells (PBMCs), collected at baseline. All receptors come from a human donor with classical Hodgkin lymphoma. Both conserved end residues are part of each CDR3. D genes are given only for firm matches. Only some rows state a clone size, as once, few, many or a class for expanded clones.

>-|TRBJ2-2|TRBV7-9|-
CASSIYLGTGELFF
TGTGCCAGCAGCATCTATCTTGGAACCGGGGAGCTGTTTTTT
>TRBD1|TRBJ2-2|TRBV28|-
CASSFVQGAFIGELFF
TGTGCCAGCAGTTTTGTACAGGGGGCATTTATCGGGGAGCTGTTTTTT
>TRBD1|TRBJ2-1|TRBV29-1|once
CSVKQGHGEQFF
TGCAGCGTTAAACAGGGGCACGGTGAGCAGTTCTTC
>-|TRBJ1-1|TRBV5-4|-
CASSSTGRPEAFF
TGTGCCAGCAGCTCCACAGGGAGGCCTGAAGCTTTCTTT
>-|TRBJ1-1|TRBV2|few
CASRYDSSTEAFF
TGTGCCAGCAGATACGACAGTAGCACTGAAGCTTTCTTT
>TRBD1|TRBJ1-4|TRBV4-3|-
CASSQRAGGEEKLFF
TGCGCCAGCAGCCAGAGGGCAGGGGGCGAAGAAAAACTGTTTTTT
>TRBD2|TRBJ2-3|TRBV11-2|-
CASSWTSGMVDTQYF
TGTGCCAGCAGCTGGACTAGCGGGATGGTAGATACGCAGTATTTT
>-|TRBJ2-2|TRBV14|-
CASSRGNTGELFF
TGTGCCAGCAGCAGAGGGAACACCGGGGAGCTGTTTTTT
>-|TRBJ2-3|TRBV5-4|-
CASSPPGWDTQYF
TGTGCCAGCAGCCCCCCGGGGTGGGATACGCAGTATTTT
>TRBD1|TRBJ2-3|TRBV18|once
CASSPRGQGSSGDTQYF
TGTGCCAGCTCACCTCGGGGACAGGGATCTTCGGGAGATACGCAGTATTTT
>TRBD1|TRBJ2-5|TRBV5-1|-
CASSFQGDQETQYF
TGCGCCAGCAGCTTCCAGGGGGACCAAGAGACCCAGTACTTC
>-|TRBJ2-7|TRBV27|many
CASSWSGSYEQYF
TGTGCCAGCAGTTGGTCAGGGTCCTACGAGCAGTACTTC
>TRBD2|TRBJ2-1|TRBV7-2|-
CASSLSGSQNEQFF
TGTGCCAGCAGCCTTAGCGGGAGTCAAAATGAGCAGTTCTTC
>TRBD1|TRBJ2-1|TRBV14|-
CASSQEFSGTAFF
TGTGCCAGCAGCCAAGAATTTTCCGGGACAGCCTTCTTC
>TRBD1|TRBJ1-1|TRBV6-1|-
CASSGYRGNTEAFF
TGTGCCAGCAGTGGATACAGGGGGAACACTGAAGCTTTCTTT
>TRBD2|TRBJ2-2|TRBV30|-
CAWSAGWTSGNTGELFF
TGTGCCTGGAGTGCCGGCTGGACTAGCGGTAACACCGGGGAGCTGTTTTTT
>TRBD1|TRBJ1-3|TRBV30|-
CASQGAAGNTIYF
TGTGCCTCACAGGGGGCTGCTGGAAACACCATATATTTT
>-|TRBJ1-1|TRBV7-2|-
CASSRRRESTENTEAFF
TGTGCCAGCAGCCGGAGGAGGGAATCGACAGAGAACACTGAAGCTTTCTTT
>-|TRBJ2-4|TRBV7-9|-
CASSPGVGKNIQYF
TGTGCCAGCAGCCCTGGGGTCGGCAAAAACATTCAGTACTTC
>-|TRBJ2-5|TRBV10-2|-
CASSTRVRETQYF
TGCGCCAGCAGTACACGGGTTCGGGAGACCCAGTACTTC
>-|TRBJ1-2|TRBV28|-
CASRTANNYGYTF
TGTGCCAGCCGGACAGCAAATAACTATGGCTACACCTTC
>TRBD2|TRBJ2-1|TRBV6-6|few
CASSYLAGEDEQFF
TGTGCCAGCAGTTACTTAGCGGGAGAGGATGAGCAGTTCTTC
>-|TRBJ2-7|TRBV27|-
CASSLMVGQSHEQYF
TGTGCCAGCAGTTTAATGGTGGGGCAGTCCCACGAGCAGTACTTC
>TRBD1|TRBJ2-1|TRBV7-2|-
CASSYRPTGGGGYEQFF
TGTGCCAGCAGCTATCGCCCGACAGGGGGCGGGGGATATGAGCAGTTCTTC